The TCR beta chain described here comes from a study of control samples from healthy donors and cancer patients. The CDR3 spans 14 residues. Germline V gene lookup returns CDR1 ENHRY and CDR2 SYGVKD. With 2 bases removed from V and 4 bases from J, the gap between germline ends came to 11 bases. Some clones are missing from TCRdb's copy, which holds only in-frame ones; the method was immunoSEQ multiplex PCR. The sample lists fewer than 500,000 clones; more than 80% were seen once. This chain links TRBV10-3 with TRBJ1-1; possibly TRBD1 for D (6 bases). This receptor was obtained from a man in his forties or fifties with head and neck cancer. Sequenced material: PBMCs. The chain's CDR3 is CAISEPRGGTEAFF. CDR3 sequence (DNA): TGTGCCATCAGTGAGCCGCGAGGGGGCACTGAAGCTTTCTTT.